This T cell receptor beta chain was found in a study of blood T cell repertoires in COVID-19. For the study at large: From the United States, Italy and Spain came samples of acute and convalescent COVID-19. Sources were T cells, B-cell-depleted T cells, or PBMCs; the material itself was cDNA or gDNA.

Germline V gene lookup returns CDR1 MNHEY and CDR2 SMNVEV (reference sequence). This CDR3 is 16 amino acids long. With 3 bases removed from V and 3 bases from J, the gap between germline ends came to 18 bases. Under the authors' procedure: Nucleated cell counts were estimated from reference gene primer amplification. Method: immunoSEQ multiplex PCR; TCRdb's copy keeps in-frame clones and lacks some. The V and J calls and clone size are taken from that table; D and trimming were inferred from the DNA. The table shows roughly 90,000 clones, with approximately 88% occurring only once. The V call is TRBV27, the J call TRBJ2-7; TRBD2 might be the D (6 bases). The specimen sequenced was peripheral blood. The clonotype was recovered from a man over 45 with COVID-19, enrolled during active disease. The CDR3 region has the DNA TGTGCCAGCAGTTTGTCCCCGACTAGGATGTTCTACGAGCAGTACTTC. This sequence encodes CASSLSPTRMFYEQYF.